One sample yielded the 28 T cell receptor beta chains listed below, sequenced in a study of shared clonotypes between healthy human individuals. The protocol was immunoSEQ multiplex PCR, while the TCRdb copy is restricted to in-frame clones and leaves out a portion. The sample includes about 1,500,000 clones, 96% of them seen just once. Sequencing input: naive CD4+ T cells sorted from blood. Stated subset: CD45RA+ positively selected. Every receptor here comes from a man aged 25-40 years in good health.

The rearrangement joins TRBV30 to TRBJ2-2; D is possibly TRBD1 or TRBD2 (5 bases each). The CDR3 runs to 9 residues. Trimming took 5 bases from V and 13 from J, leaving 8 bases between them. Germline V gene data show CDR1 as GTSNPN and CDR2 as SVGIG (reference sequence). Here the CDR3 DNA reads TGTGCCTGGGGGGACCCGCTGTTTTTT. It yields the protein CAWGDPLFF.

The chain has TRBV5-1 and TRBJ2-1, with TRBD2 identical over 7 bases. Germline V CDR1 and CDR2: SGHRS, YFSETQ. V trimming: 4 bases; J trimming: 5 bases; junction bases outside the gene matches: 9. CDR3 length: 15 amino acids. CDR3 sequence: CASSTTSATHNEQFF. The CDR3 nucleotides read TGCGCCAGCAGCACTACTAGCGCGACCCACAATGAGCAGTTCTTC.

The CDR3 region is CASTKGQVPLGYTF. DNA of the CDR3: TGTGCCAGCACCAAGGGACAGGTCCCTCTCGGCTACACCTTC. The chain recombines TRBV2 with TRBJ1-2; 8 nucleotides match TRBD1. Germline values: CDR1 SNHLY, CDR2 FYNNEI. The length of the CDR3 is 14 residues. Germline trimming cut 7 bases from V and 8 bases from J; bases unmatched to any gene: 12.

The chain joins TRBV4-1 to TRBJ2-1; D unresolved. The germline CDR1 and CDR2 sequences are MGHRA and YSYEKL. V lost 2 bases and J lost 0, with 14 bases in between. The CDR3 totals 17 residues. CDR3 sequence reads: CASSQSTSFDSYNEQFF. CDR3 coding DNA: TGCGCCAGCAGCCAAAGCACCTCTTTTGACTCCTACAATGAGCAGTTCTTC.

The chain employs TRBV15 and TRBJ2-2, with 11 nucleotides matching TRBD2. V dropped 0 bases and J dropped 6; count of bases not matched to a gene: 12. CDR1 and CDR2 from the germline V gene are LNHNV and YYDKDF (reference sequence). The CDR3 has 19 residues. CDR3 sequence reads: CATSRDFGSSGRKAGELFF. CDR3 in DNA: TGTGCCACCAGCAGAGATTTTGGGTCTAGCGGGAGGAAGGCCGGGGAGCTGTTTTTT.

V usage is TRBV5-4 and J usage is TRBJ2-1, with a weak D call TRBD2 (5 bases). Germline CDR1 and CDR2: SGHNT and YYREEE (reference sequence). Trimming shortened V by 0 bases and J by 4 bases, and 14 bases separated the two germline ends. The CDR3 contains 16 residues. CDR3 DNA sequence: TGTGCCAGCAGCTTGGGTTCGCGGGTGCGGTACAATGAGCAGTTCTTC. It is translated as CASSLGSRVRYNEQFF. The full variable domain, completed using reference TRBV5-4 and TRBJ2-1, is ETGVTQSPTHLIKTRGQQVTLRCSSQSGHNTVSWYQQALGQGPQFIFQYYREEENGRGNFPPRFSGLQFPNYSSELNVNALELDDSALYLCASSLGSRVRYNEQFFGPGTRLTVL.

The chain links TRBV7-2 to TRBJ2-6; the D is unclear. V was trimmed by 8 bases and J by 0 bases, leaving 14 bases between them. The CDR3 loop spans 16 amino acids. The V gene's germline CDR1 is SGHTA and CDR2 FQGNSA. CDR3 sequence (DNA): TGTGCCAGCTCAGGTTACAGCCTCTCTGGGGCCAACGTCCTGACTTTC. Protein product: CASSGYSLSGANVLTF.

This rearrangement joins TRBV20-1 to TRBJ2-3; D ambiguous. V was cut by 3 bases and J by 8 bases, with 6 bases left in between. CDR1 is DFQATT, CDR2 SNEGSKA, per germline (reference sequence). The CDR3 is 10 residues long. The CDR3 protein is CSASEVTQYF. The CDR3 DNA sequence: TGCAGTGCTAGTGAGGTTACGCAGTATTTT.

As concerns this clone: The junction departs from germline at one end; a sequencing error may be responsible. This chain connects TRBV4-2 to TRBJ2-7; 8 bases align to TRBD2. Looked up from germline, CDR1 is LGHNA and CDR2 is YNFKEQ. The CDR3 runs to 13 residues. Written as DNA, the CDR3 is TGTGCCAGCAGCCAAGATTTGGAGCGGGAGCCTAGGTTC. Translation: CASSQDLEREPRF.

This clone was recorded only once. This sequence joins TRBV25-1 and TRBJ1-3, with D possibly matching TRBD1 (5 bases). Germline-derived CDR1 and CDR2 are MGHDK and SYGVNS. V lost 11 bases to trimming and J lost 4 bases, with 15 bases between them. CDR3 size: 13 residues. CDR3 nucleotide sequence: TGTGCCTGTTCGGGGACCCTAGGAAACACCATATATTTT. Amino acids: CACSGTLGNTIYF.

J is TRBJ2-7 and V is TRBV15; D is uncertain. CDR3 length: 15 amino acids. The germline CDR1 and CDR2 sequences are LNHNV and YYDKDF (reference sequence). V lost 1 base to trimming and J lost 2 bases, with 12 bases between them. In nucleotides, the CDR3 is TGTGCCACCAGCAGAGGGCCATTTGGCGCCTACGAGCAGTACTTC. It is translated as CATSRGPFGAYEQYF.

The chain recombines TRBV5-1 with TRBJ2-3; D not resolved. The V end lost 1 base, the J end lost 5 bases, and 8 bases lay between the germline ends. The CDR3 totals 13 residues. In germline, CDR1 is SGHRS, CDR2 YFSETQ. The DNA of the CDR3 is TGCGCCAGCAGCTTGAGAGTGGGAGATACGCAGTATTTT. Translating it yields CASSLRVGDTQYF.

CDR3 loop: CASSLLRGLARYNEQFF. CDR3 in DNA: TGTGCCAGCAGCCTCTTAAGGGGACTAGCGCGCTACAATGAGCAGTTCTTC. The chain uses TRBV27 and TRBJ2-1; TRBD2 aligns across 10 bases. The CDR3 spans 17 residues. The J segment lost 3 bases and the V segment lost 6 bases, leaving 11 bases of the junction unmatched. Germline V gene sequence: CDR1 MNHEY, CDR2 SMNVEV (reference sequence).

The rearrangement links TRBV2 to TRBJ1-5; D gene ambiguous. The CDR3 has 14 amino acids. V was pared by 3 bases and J by 0 bases, with 6 bases between. Germline CDR1 and CDR2: SNHLY and FYNNEI. The CDR3 DNA reads TGTGCCAGCAGTGACCGGGCTAGCAATCAGCCCCAGCATTTT. This encodes CASSDRASNQPQHF. The full variable domain, completed using reference TRBV2 and TRBJ1-5, is EPEVTQTPSHQVTQMGQEVILRCVPISNHLYFYWYRQILGQKVEFLVSFYNNEISEKSEIFDDQFSVERPDGSNFTLKIRSTKLEDSAMYFCASSDRASNQPQHFGDGTRLSIL.

This rearrangement joins TRBV28 to TRBJ2-3; 7 bases are shared with TRBD2. Germline CDR1 is MDHEN and CDR2 is SYDVKM. Trimming at V came to 7 bases and at J to 2 bases, leaving 12 bases not matched to a gene. The CDR3 covers 16 residues. CDR3 region: CASTGGSYLDTDTQYF. DNA for the CDR3: TGTGCCAGCACGGGCGGGAGCTACCTTGACACAGATACGCAGTATTTT.

The chain links TRBV30 to TRBJ2-7; 7 bases line up with TRBD2. The CDR3 is made up of 15 amino acids. The V gene end was trimmed by 4 bases and the J gene end by 5 bases; junction bases not matched to a gene: 14. Per the germline V gene, CDR1 is GTSNPN and CDR2 is SVGIG (reference sequence). CDR3 region: CAWNLLLGGYDEQYF. As DNA, the CDR3 is TGTGCCTGGAATCTCCTGCTGGGAGGGTACGACGAGCAGTACTTC.

A note on this clone: Different DNA sequences within this sample yield the same CDR3. The J gene is TRBJ1-1, the V gene TRBV11-3; no firm D call. The V end was cut by 6 bases, the J end by 1 base, with 9 bases between. The CDR3 runs to 13 residues. Per the germline V gene, CDR1 is SGHNT and CDR2 is YENEEA. In DNA form, the CDR3 reads TGTGCCAGCAGTTTCGACCGGAACACTGAAGCTTTCTTT. This gives the protein CASSFDRNTEAFF. The entire variable domain, with the rest obtained from reference TRBV11-3 and TRBJ1-1, is as follows: EAGVVQSPRYKIIEKKQPVAFWCNPISGHNTLYWYLQNLGQGPELLIRYENEEAVDDSQLPKDRFSAERLKGVDSTLKIQPAELGDSAVYLCASSFDRNTEAFFGQGTRLTVV.

The chain employs TRBV6-1 and TRBJ2-7, with 7 bases fitting TRBD1. There are 15 residues in the CDR3. V shed 0 bases and J 4 bases; nucleotides not matched to a gene: 6. Germline V gene sequence: CDR1 MNHNS, CDR2 SASEGT. The CDR3: CASSEALGGWYEQYF. CDR3 DNA: TGTGCCAGCAGTGAAGCATTAGGGGGCTGGTACGAGCAGTACTTC.

This clone has just one count. The chain couples TRBV6-1 to TRBJ1-2, with TRBD1 matching over 8 bases. V dropped 5 bases and J dropped 4; count of bases not matched to a gene: 3. Germline CDR1 is MNHNS and CDR2 is SASEGT. This CDR3 is built from 13 residues. Here the CDR3 DNA reads TGTGCCAGCAGTCAGGGGGCCGGCTATGGCTACACCTTC. Residues: CASSQGAGYGYTF.

The chain carries TRBV4-1 and TRBJ2-2; D remains unclear. The CDR3 is 16 residues long. Germline loops: CDR1 MGHRA, CDR2 YSYEKL. V lost 4 bases, J lost 2 bases, and 14 bases lay in between. CDR3 DNA: TGCGCCAGCAGCCTATTAAGTCTGGGAAACACCGGGGAGCTGTTTTTT. Translation gives CASSLLSLGNTGELFF.

The chain employs TRBV28 and TRBJ2-1; 10 bases agree with TRBD2. This CDR3 is 16 amino acids long. V lost 5 bases to trimming and J lost 2 bases; unmatched junction nucleotides: 6. Germline CDR1 is MDHEN and CDR2 is SYDVKM. Here the CDR3 reads CASSLSGLATYNEQFF. Here the CDR3 DNA reads TGTGCCAGCAGTCTATCGGGACTAGCGACCTACAATGAGCAGTTCTTC.

The chain links TRBV5-8 to TRBJ2-5; TRBD2 matches at 10 bases. The CDR3 sequence is 16 residues long. Trimming removed 2 bases from V and 5 bases from J; junction bases left unmatched: 9. Germline V CDR1 and CDR2: SGHTS, YDEGEE. The CDR3 region is CASSFFLAGVYETQYF. For the CDR3, the DNA is TGTGCCAGCAGCTTTTTCCTAGCGGGAGTCTACGAGACCCAGTACTTC.

This chain uses TRBV2 with TRBJ2-7; a weak D match, TRBD2 (6 bases). Looked up from germline, CDR1 is SNHLY and CDR2 is FYNNEI. The CDR3 sequence is 14 residues long. V lost 5 bases and J lost 6, with 17 bases in between. The CDR3 spells CASSPTPTSSEQYF. Here the CDR3 DNA reads TGTGCCAGCAGTCCTACCCCGACTAGTTCCGAGCAGTACTTC.

The chain carries TRBV29-1 and TRBJ1-1, with TRBD1 as a possible D gene (5 bases). The germline V and J ends were trimmed by 8 bases and 4 bases, with 14 bases remaining between them. The CDR3 contains 12 residues. Germline CDR1 SQVTM, CDR2 ANQGSEA. The CDR3 reads CSSNPGPTEAFF. The CDR3 region has the DNA TGCAGCTCTAACCCAGGGCCCACTGAAGCTTTCTTT.

This sequence joins TRBV18 and TRBJ1-1; D is undetermined. Trimming took off 1 base at V and 1 base at J, with 13 bases between the two ends. The V gene's germline CDR1 is KGHSH and CDR2 LQKENI. The CDR3 totals 16 residues. The CDR3 loop is CASSPLHPITNTEAFF. The CDR3, as DNA: TGTGCCAGCTCACCACTTCACCCTATTACGAACACTGAAGCTTTCTTT.

The rearrangement uses TRBV5-1 and TRBJ1-5; D is undetermined. CDR1 is SGHRS and CDR2 is YFSETQ in the germline V gene. The CDR3 totals 15 residues. V dropped 0 bases and J dropped 0 bases, with 7 bases sitting between them. CDR3 sequence (DNA): TGCGCCAGCAGCTTGGGTCCACTTAGCAATCAGCCCCAGCATTTT. Translated: CASSLGPLSNQPQHF.

This chain links TRBV18 with TRBJ2-3; 10 bases line up with TRBD1. Unmatched junction bases numbered 9, after V lost 6 bases and J lost 6 bases. Germline V lookup: CDR1 KGHSH, CDR2 LQKENI. The CDR3 totals 15 residues. The CDR3 is CASSQLPGQGDTQYF. The CDR3 DNA reads TGTGCCAGCTCCCAACTTCCGGGACAGGGGGATACGCAGTATTTT. The entire variable domain, with the rest obtained from reference TRBV18 and TRBJ2-3, is as follows: NAGVMQNPRHLVRRRGQEARLRCSPMKGHSHVYWYRQLPEEGLKFMVYLQKENIIDESGMPKERFSAEFPKEGPSILRIQQVVRGDSAAYFCASSQLPGQGDTQYFGPGTRLTVL.

The rearrangement joins TRBV5-3 to TRBJ1-4, with a weak D call TRBD1 (5 bases). TRBV5-3 is assigned to the ORF class and has an uncertain function. This CDR3 contains 16 residues. Between the trimmed V and J ends, which lost 0 bases and 1 base, there was a span of 10 bases. The CDR3 here is CARSLGMGVTNEKLFF. The DNA for the CDR3 is TGTGCCAGAAGCTTGGGTATGGGGGTAACTAATGAAAAACTGTTTTTT.